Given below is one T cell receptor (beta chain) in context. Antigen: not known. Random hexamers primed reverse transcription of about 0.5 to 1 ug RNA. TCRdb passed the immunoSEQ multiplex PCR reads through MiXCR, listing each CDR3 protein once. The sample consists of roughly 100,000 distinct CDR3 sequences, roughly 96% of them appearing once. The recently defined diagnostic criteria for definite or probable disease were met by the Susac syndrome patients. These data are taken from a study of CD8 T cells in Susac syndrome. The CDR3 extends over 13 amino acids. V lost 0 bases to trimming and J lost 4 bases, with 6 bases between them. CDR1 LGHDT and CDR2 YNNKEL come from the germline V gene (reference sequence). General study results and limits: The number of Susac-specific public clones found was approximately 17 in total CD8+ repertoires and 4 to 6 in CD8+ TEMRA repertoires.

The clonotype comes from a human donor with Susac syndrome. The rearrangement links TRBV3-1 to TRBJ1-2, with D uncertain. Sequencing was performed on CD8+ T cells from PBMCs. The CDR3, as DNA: TGTGCCAGCAGCCAAGAGACTAGCTATGGCTACACCTTC. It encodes CASSQETSYGYTF. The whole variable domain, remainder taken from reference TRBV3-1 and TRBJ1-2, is DTAVSQTPKYLVTQMGNDKSIKCEQNLGHDTMYWYKQDSKKFLKIMFSYNNKELIINETVPNRFSPKSPDKAHLNLHINSLELGDSAVYFCASSQETSYGYTFGSGTRLTVV.